This T cell receptor beta chain was identified during a study of CD4+ T cells in melanoma. Germline V gene lookup returns CDR1 WSHSY and CDR2 SAAADI. This CDR3 has 14 residues. V was cut by 7 bases and J by 0 bases, with 10 bases left in between. Repertoires were generated with immunoSEQ multiplex PCR, while TCRdb's copy carries only in-frame clones and drops some. Of roughly 12,000 clones listed, nearly 70% are singletons. The sequence derives from a human donor with melanoma. Sequencing was performed on cells from a culture (not recorded whether cultured in vitro). The chain is built from TRBV10-2 and TRBJ2-1; D is unresolved. The CDR3 region has the DNA TGCGCCAGCAAGAAGTTTAGCTCCTACAATGAGCAGTTCTTC. Its translation: CASKKFSSYNEQFF.